Detailed here is one T cell receptor (beta chain). Its antigen is currently unknown. The assay was immunoSEQ multiplex PCR, and TCRdb's table has in-frame clones only and misses some. The sample lists 95,000 to 130,000 clones, approximately 85% seen once, with more than 3% in the top ten. These data originate in a study of T cell responses to AZD1222 COVID-19 vaccine. Germline CDR1 is SGHDN and CDR2 is FVKESK. CDR3 length: 13 residues. V was pared by 5 bases and J by 8 bases, with 15 bases between. Overall study results and limits: Nearly half of the spike-specific TCRs reportedly recognize variant regions that carry no mutations. Repertoires were collected only later (after the peak T cell response had occurred). At study baseline, merely five or six AZD1222 recipients were seropositive. When two AZD1222 doses had been given, Spike-specific TCR breadth and depth rose.

This specimen consisted of peripheral blood, obtained on day 0 of MenACWY control vaccination. This rearrangement joins TRBV14 to TRBJ1-2; D possibly corresponds to TRBD1 (5 bases). The source of this sequence is an adult in good health. The chain's CDR3 is CASSTQALGGYTF. CDR3 coding DNA: TGTGCCAGCAGCACACAGGCCTTGGGGGGCTACACCTTC.